The present T cell receptor beta chain was sequenced within a study of T-cell memory formation after mild COVID-19. MiXCR, applied by TCRdb to the 5' RACE reads, yields one record per CDR3 protein. The table records about 560,000 distinct CDR3 sequences, roughly 17% of them present only once. In this sample, this clonotype turned up many times. This CDR3 contains 15 residues. Trimming took off 1 base at V and 3 bases at J, with 7 bases between the two ends. In germline, CDR1 is SEHNR, CDR2 FQNEAQ (reference sequence). Input material: PBMCs or a T cell subset sorted from them (not recorded which). The chain joins TRBV7-9 to TRBJ2-6; D call uncertain. The sequence came from an adult woman who had mild COVID-19 (a few samples of this study predate the infection). Cell type and time point are not known. CDR3 in amino acids: CASSLEGGGANVLTF. Written as DNA, the CDR3 is TGTGCCAGCAGCTTAGAGGGTGGTGGGGCCAACGTCCTGACTTTC.